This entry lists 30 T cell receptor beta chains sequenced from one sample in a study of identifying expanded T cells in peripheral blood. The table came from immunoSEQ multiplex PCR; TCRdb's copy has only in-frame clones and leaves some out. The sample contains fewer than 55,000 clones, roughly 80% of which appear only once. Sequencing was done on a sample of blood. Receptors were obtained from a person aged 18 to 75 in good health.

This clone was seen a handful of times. CDR3 region: CASSRTGGGPLFF. Written as DNA, the CDR3 is TGTGCCAGCTCAAGGACAGGGGGCGGACCTCTGTTTTTT. V and J are TRBV18 and TRBJ1-4, with 11 positions matching TRBD1. The CDR3 has 13 residues. Germline trimming cut 5 bases from V and 14 bases from J; bases unmatched to any gene: 7. From germline, CDR1 is KGHSH and CDR2 LQKENI.

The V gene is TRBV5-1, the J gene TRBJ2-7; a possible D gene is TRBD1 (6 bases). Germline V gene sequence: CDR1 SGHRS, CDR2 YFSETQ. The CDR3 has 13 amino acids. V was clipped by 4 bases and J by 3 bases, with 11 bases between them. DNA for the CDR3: TGCGCCAGCAGCACCCCGACAGGCTACGAGCAGTACTTC. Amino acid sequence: CASSTPTGYEQYF.

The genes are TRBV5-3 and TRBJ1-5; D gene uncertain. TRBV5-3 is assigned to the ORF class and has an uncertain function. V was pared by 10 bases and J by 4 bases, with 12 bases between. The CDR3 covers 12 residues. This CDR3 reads CAVLPENQPQHF. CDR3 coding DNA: TGTGCCGTCCTCCCGGAAAATCAGCCCCAGCATTTT.

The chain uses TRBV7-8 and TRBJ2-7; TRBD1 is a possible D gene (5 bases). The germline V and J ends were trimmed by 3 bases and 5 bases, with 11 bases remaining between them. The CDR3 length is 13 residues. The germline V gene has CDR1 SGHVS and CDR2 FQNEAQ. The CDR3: CASSLQLRDEQYV. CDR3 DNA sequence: TGTGCCAGCAGCTTGCAGCTCAGGGACGAGCAGTACGTC.

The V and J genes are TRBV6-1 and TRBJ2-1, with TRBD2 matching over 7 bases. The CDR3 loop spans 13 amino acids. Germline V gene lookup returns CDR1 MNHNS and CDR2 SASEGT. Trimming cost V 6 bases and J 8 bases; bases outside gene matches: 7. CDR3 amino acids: CASRRGGVDEQFF. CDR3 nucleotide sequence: TGTGCCAGCAGGAGGGGAGGGGTGGATGAGCAGTTCTTC.

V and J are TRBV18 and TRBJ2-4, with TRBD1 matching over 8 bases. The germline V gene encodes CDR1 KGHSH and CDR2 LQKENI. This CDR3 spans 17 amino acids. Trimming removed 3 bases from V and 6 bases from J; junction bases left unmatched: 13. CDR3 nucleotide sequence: TGTGCCAGCTCACCCCCAGGACAGGGAACGGGAATAAACATTCAGTACTTC. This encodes CASSPPGQGTGINIQYF.

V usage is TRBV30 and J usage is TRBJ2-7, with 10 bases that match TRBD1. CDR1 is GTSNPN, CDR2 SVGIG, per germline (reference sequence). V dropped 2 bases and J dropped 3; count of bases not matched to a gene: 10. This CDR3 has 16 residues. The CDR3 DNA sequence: TGTGCCTGGAGTTTACCCGCCCGGGACAGGGGCTACGAGCAGTACGTC. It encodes CAWSLPARDRGYEQYV.

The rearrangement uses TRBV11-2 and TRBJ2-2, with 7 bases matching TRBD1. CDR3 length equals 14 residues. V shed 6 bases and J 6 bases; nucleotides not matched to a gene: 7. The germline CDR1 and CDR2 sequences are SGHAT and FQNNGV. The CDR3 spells CASRRDRVPGELFF. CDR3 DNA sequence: TGTGCCAGCAGACGAGACAGGGTCCCCGGGGAGCTGTTTTTT.

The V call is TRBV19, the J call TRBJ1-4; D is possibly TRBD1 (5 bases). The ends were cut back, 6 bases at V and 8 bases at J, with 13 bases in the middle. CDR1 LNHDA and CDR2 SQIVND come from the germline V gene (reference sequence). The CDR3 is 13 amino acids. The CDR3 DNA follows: TGTGCCAGTAGAAGGCAGGGTGTGGAAAAACTGTTTTTT. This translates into CASRRQGVEKLFF.

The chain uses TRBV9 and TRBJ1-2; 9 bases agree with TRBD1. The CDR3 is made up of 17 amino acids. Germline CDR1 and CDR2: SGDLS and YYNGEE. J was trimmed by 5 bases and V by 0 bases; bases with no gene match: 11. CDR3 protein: CASSVGGQGTPRYGYTF. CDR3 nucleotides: TGTGCCAGCAGCGTAGGGGGACAGGGCACCCCTAGGTATGGCTACACCTTC.

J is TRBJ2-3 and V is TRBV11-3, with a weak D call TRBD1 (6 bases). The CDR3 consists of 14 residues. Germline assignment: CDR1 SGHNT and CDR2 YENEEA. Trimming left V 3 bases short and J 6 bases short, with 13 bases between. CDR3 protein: CASSFTGIGDTQYF. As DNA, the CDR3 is TGTGCCAGCAGCTTCACAGGGATCGGCGATACGCAGTATTTT. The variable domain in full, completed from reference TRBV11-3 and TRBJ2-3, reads EAGVVQSPRYKIIEKKQPVAFWCNPISGHNTLYWYLQNLGQGPELLIRYENEEAVDDSQLPKDRFSAERLKGVDSTLKIQPAELGDSAVYLCASSFTGIGDTQYFGPGTRLTVL.

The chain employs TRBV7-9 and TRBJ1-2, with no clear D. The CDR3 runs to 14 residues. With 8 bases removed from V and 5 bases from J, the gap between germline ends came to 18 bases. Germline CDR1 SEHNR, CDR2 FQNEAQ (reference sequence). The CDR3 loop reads CASGSPPGGYGYTF. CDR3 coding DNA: TGTGCCAGCGGTTCACCGCCTGGAGGTTATGGCTACACCTTC.

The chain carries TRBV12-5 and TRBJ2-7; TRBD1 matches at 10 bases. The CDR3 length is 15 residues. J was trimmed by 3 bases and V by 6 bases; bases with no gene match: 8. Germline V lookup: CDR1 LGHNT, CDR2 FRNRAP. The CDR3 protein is CASGSRDRGNYEQYF. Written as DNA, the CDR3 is TGTGCTAGTGGATCTCGGGACAGGGGTAACTACGAGCAGTACTTC.

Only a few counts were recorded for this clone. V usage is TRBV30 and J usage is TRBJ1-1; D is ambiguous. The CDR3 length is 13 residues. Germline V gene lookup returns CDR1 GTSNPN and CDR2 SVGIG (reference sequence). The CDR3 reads CAFDGPSNTEAFF. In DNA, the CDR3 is TGTGCGTTCGACGGACCCTCAAACACTGAAGCTTTCTTT. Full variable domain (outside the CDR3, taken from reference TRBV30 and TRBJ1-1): SQTIHQWPATLVQPVGSPLSLECTVEGTSNPNLYWYRQAAGRGLQLLFYSVGIGQISSEVPQNLSASRPQDRQFILSSKKLLLSDSGFYLCAFDGPSNTEAFFGQGTRLTVV.

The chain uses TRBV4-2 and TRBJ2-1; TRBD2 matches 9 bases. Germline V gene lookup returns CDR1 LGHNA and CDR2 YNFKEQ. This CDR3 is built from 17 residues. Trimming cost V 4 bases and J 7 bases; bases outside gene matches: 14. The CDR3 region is CASSLYLSGRRINEQFF. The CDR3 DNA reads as TGTGCCAGCAGCCTCTACCTTAGCGGGAGACGAATTAATGAGCAGTTCTTC.

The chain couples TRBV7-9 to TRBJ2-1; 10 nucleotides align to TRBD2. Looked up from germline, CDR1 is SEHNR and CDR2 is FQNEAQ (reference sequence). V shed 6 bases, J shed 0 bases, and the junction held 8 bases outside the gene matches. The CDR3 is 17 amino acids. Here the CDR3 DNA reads TGTGCCAGCAGGGATACGTCTAGCGGGGGCTCCTACAATGAGCAGTTCTTC. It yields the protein CASRDTSSGGSYNEQFF.

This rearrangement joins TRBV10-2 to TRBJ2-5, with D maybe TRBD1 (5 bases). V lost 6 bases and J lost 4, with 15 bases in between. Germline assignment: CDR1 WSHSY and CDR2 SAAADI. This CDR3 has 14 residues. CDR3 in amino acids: CASSGDSFRETQYF. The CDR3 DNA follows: TGCGCCAGCAGCGGTGACAGTTTTAGAGAGACCCAGTACTTC.

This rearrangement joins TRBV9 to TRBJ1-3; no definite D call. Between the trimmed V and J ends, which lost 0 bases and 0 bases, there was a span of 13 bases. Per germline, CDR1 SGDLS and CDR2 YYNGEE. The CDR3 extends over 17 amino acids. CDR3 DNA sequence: TGTGCCAGCAGCGTAGTACCCAGCGGAACCTCTGGAAACACCATATATTTT. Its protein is CASSVVPSGTSGNTIYF.

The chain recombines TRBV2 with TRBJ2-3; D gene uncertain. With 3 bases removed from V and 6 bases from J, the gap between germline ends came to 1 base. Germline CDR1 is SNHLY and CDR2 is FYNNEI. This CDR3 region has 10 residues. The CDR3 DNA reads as TGTGCCAGCAGTGATGATACGCAGTATTTT. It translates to CASSDDTQYF.

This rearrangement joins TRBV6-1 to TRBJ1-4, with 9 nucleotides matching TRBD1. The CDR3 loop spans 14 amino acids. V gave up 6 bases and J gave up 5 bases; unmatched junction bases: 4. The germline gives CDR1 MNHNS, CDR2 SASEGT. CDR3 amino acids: CASRRTGVNEKLFF. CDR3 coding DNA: TGTGCCAGCAGGCGGACAGGGGTAAATGAAAAACTGTTTTTT.

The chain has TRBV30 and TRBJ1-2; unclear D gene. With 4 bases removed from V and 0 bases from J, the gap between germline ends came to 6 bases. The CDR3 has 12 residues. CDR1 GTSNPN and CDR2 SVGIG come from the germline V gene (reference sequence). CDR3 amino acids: CAWTFSNYGYTF. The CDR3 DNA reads TGTGCCTGGACGTTTTCTAACTATGGCTACACCTTC. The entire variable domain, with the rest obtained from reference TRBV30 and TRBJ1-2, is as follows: SQTIHQWPATLVQPVGSPLSLECTVEGTSNPNLYWYRQAAGRGLQLLFYSVGIGQISSEVPQNLSASRPQDRQFILSSKKLLLSDSGFYLCAWTFSNYGYTFGSGTRLTVV.

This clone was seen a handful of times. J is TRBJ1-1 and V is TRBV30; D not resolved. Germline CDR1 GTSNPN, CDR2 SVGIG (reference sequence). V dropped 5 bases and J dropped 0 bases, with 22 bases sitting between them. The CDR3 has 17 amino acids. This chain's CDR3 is CAWLWTGGGLMNTEAFF. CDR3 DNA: TGTGCCTGGCTCTGGACGGGCGGAGGTTTAATGAACACTGAAGCTTTCTTT.

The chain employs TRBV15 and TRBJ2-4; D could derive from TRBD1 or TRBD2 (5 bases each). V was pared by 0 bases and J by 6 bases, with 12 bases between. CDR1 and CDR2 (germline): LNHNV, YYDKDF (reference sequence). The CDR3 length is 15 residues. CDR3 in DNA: TGTGCCACCAGCAGAGATGAGGGGTTTACAAACATTCAGTACTTC. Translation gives CATSRDEGFTNIQYF.

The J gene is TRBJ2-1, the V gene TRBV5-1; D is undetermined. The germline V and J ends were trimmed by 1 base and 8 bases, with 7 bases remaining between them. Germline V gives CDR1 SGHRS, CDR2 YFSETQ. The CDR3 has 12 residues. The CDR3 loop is CASSLLDYEQFF. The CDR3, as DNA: TGCGCCAGCAGCTTGTTAGACTATGAGCAGTTCTTC.

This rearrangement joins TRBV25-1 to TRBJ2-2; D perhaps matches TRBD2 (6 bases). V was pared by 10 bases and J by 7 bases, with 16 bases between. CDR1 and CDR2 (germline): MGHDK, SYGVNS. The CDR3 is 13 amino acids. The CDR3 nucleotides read TGTGCCACCGGGAGAGGGGTGGTCGGGGAGCTGTTTTTT. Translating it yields CATGRGVVGELFF.

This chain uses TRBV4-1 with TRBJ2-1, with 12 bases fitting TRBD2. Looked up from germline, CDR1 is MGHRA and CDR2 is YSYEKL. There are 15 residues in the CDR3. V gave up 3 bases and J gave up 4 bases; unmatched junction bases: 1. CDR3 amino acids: CASSQTSGSYNEQFF. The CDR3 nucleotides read TGCGCCAGCAGCCAGACTAGCGGGAGTTACAATGAGCAGTTCTTC.

In nucleotides, the CDR3 is TGTGCCAGCAGCCGACGGTCCTACGAGCAGTACGTC. Translation: CASSRRSYEQYV. J is TRBJ2-7 and V is TRBV2; no firm D call. With 6 bases removed from V and 1 base from J, the gap between germline ends came to 7 bases. Per germline, CDR1 SNHLY and CDR2 FYNNEI. This CDR3 spans 12 amino acids.

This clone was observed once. The CDR3 is CASSRQIYEQYF. The CDR3 region has the DNA TGTGCCAGCAGTAGACAGATCTACGAGCAGTACTTC. This sequence joins TRBV6-1 and TRBJ2-7, with a weak D call TRBD1 (5 bases). Trimming left V 5 bases short and J 3 bases short, with 8 bases between. CDR1 is MNHNS and CDR2 is SASEGT in the germline V gene. This CDR3 has 12 amino acids.

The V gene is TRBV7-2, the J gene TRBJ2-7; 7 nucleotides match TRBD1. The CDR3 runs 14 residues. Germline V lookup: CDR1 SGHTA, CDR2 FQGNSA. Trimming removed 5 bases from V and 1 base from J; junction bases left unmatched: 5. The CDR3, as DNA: TGTGCCAGCAGCCTGTTACAGGGGTCCTACGAGCAGTACTTC. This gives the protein CASSLLQGSYEQYF.

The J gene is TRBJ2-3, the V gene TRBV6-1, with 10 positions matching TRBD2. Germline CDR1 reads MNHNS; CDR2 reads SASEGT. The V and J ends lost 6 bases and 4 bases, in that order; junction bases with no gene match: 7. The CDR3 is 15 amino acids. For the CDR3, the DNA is TGTGCCAGCAGCCTAAGCGGGGGGGCCGCAGATACGCAGTATTTT. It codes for CASSLSGGAADTQYF.